Sequencing of this T cell receptor (beta chain) was carried out in a study of T cell clones after liver transplantation. About the research overall: Without induction therapy, subjects received standard immunosuppression until 12-24 months post-transplant. Whole-study findings and limits: Graft donor-reactive T cells possibly entered the graft instead of undergoing deletion.

Measured with immunoSEQ multiplex PCR; TCRdb has only the in-frame clones, and not every one. The repertoire consists of about 51,000 clones, with around 85% occurring once and the leading ten covering about an eighth. Trimming removed 4 bases at V and 2 bases at J, with 12 bases between. The CDR3 has 14 amino acids. The germline V gene has CDR1 MGHRA and CDR2 YSYEKL. Points on this clone: Antigen: not known.

The chain uses TRBV4-1 and TRBJ2-7; D remains unclear. The sample was CD8+ T cells from blood, taken 12 months after liver transplant. The source is a human patient who received a liver transplant. Some T cells may trace back to the graft donor. CDR3 DNA: TGCGCCAGCAGCCCACTGGTCGAAACCTACGAGCAGTACTTC. Its protein is CASSPLVETYEQYF.